This T cell receptor beta chain was captured in a study of CD4 and CD8 cells across lung adenocarcinoma regions listed by TCRdb under 2018. For the wider study: The study examined intratumor heterogeneity of the T cell receptor repertoire by comparing tumor centers with tumor margins.

The library was built by means of PCR. For sequencing, a HiSeq X Ten was employed. TCRdb reworked the public reads: Q25 trimming with fastp, MiXCR clone assembly, productive beta chains retained. Identical CDR3 protein sequences are pooled into one entry, listed with their most common genes and DNA. This sample gives 20,000 to 25,000 distinct CDR3 sequences in total; under 70% of them show up just once. The ten largest clones take up 25% to 30% of the sample. Reading from cysteine to phenylalanine, the CDR3 counts 15 amino acids. The only DNA kept is the CDR3, 45 bases in frame from the first base. The germline V gene encodes CDR1 MNHNS and CDR2 SASEGT. To note about this clonotype: Its antigen is still unknown. Base qualities are not provided; no much larger clone lies one nucleotide away.

The donors were patients who had localized lung adenocarcinoma, which is a subtype of non-small cell lung cancer. Samples were obtained from the centers of localized lung adenocarcinomas. For TCR repertoire analysis, CD8+ T cells from tumor tissue were profiled apart from CD4+ T cells. Sequences were obtained from CD8+ T cells from the center of a lung tumor. The sample's cell subset or site, from its label and the paper: tumor center region. The sequence links TRBV6-1 to TRBJ2-2, and 7 bases in between align with TRBD2. TRBJ2-3 matches the DNA end more closely, so the J call is doubtful. The TCR comes from a female donor with lung adenocarcinoma. The CD4 and CD8 labels of this study may be unreliable. For the CDR3, the sequence is CASRGEGVGTEKQYF. The nucleotides read TGTGCCAGCCGCGGGGAGGGTGTGGGCACAGAGAAGCAGTATTTT.